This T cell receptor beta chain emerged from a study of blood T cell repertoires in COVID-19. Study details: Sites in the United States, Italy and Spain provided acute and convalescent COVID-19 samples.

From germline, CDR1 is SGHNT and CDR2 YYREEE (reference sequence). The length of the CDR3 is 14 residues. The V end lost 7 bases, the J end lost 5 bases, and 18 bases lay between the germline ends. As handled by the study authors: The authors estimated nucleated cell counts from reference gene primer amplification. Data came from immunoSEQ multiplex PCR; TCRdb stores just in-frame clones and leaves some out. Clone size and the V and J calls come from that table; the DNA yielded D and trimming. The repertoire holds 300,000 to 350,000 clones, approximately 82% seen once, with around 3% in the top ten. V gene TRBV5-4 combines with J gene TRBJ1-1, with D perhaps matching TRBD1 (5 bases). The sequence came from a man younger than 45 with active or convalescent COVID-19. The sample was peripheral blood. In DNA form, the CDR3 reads TGTGCCAGCCACCGGGGGGACTTCGGGACTGAAGCTTTCTTT. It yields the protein CASHRGDFGTEAFF.